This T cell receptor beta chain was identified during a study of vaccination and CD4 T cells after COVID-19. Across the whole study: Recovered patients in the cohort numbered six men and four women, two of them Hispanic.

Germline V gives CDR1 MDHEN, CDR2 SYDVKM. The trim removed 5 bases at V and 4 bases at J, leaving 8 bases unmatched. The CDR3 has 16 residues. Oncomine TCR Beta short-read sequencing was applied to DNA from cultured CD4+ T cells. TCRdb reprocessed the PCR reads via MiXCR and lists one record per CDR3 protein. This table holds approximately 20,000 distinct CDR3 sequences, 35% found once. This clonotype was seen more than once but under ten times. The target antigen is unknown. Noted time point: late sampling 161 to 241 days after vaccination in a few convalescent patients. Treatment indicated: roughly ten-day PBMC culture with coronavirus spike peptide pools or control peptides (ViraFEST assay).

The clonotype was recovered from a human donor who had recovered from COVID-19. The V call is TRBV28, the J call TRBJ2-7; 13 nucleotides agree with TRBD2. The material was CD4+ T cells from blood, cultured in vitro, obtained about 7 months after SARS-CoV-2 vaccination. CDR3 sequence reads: CASSQTGLAGVYEQYF. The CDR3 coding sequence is TGTGCCAGCAGTCAGACCGGACTAGCGGGAGTGTACGAGCAGTACTTC.